Below are 13 T cell receptor beta chains sequenced from a single sample in a study of early stage breast cancer tumors. Sequencing was performed with immunoSEQ multiplex PCR; in TCRdb, only in-frame clones are kept and a portion is missing. The sample records over 45,000 clones, 83% being singletons. Specimen: blood. The receptor set was obtained from a person aged 45-60 years with breast cancer.

This chain uses TRBV4-2 with TRBJ1-1, with D possibly being TRBD1 (5 bases). This CDR3 is built from 15 residues. CDR1 LGHNA and CDR2 YNFKEQ come from the germline V gene. Trimming left V 1 base short and J 1 base short, with 10 bases between. In DNA, the CDR3 is TGTGCCAGCAGCCAAGCCACAGGAGAGAACACTGAAGCTTTCTTT. Protein: CASSQATGENTEAFF.

This clone was counted once. The chain combines TRBV9 with TRBJ2-3; 8 bases match TRBD2. The CDR3 extends over 16 amino acids. The ends lost 3 bases at V and 4 bases at J; junction bases unmatched: 10. Germline values: CDR1 SGDLS, CDR2 YYNGEE. The CDR3 region has the DNA TGTGCCAGCAGCGAAAGAGCGGGAGAGGTTGCAGATACGCAGTATTTT. Translation: CASSERAGEVADTQYF.

J is TRBJ1-4 and V is TRBV4-1; the D is unclear. V was cut by 3 bases and J by 2 bases, with 10 bases left in between. Germline CDR1 is MGHRA and CDR2 is YSYEKL. This CDR3 contains 15 residues. The DNA of the CDR3 is TGCGCCAGCAGCCATCAAGGGATCACTAATGAAAAACTGTTTTTT. Its protein is CASSHQGITNEKLFF.

The rearrangement links TRBV7-2 to TRBJ2-3; TRBD2 agrees at 11 bases. CDR3 size: 15 residues. In germline, CDR1 is SGHTA, CDR2 FQGNSA. V was clipped by 5 bases and J by 1 base; unmatched bases: 2. CDR3 coding DNA: TGTGCCAGCAGCACGGGACTAGCGGGCACAGATACGCAGTATTTT. Its translation: CASSTGLAGTDTQYF.

This rearrangement joins TRBV6-5 to TRBJ1-1, with TRBD1 as a possible D gene (6 bases). Germline CDR1 and CDR2: MNHEY and SVGAGI. The CDR3 loop spans 14 amino acids. V was clipped by 7 bases and J by 4 bases, with 16 bases between them. The CDR3 DNA reads TGTGCCAGCACAACGGGACAAATTTTCACTGAAGCTTTCTTT. This translates into CASTTGQIFTEAFF.

The rearrangement joins TRBV19 to TRBJ1-4; weak D call: TRBD1 (6 bases). Germline V gene sequence: CDR1 LNHDA, CDR2 SQIVND (reference sequence). The CDR3 extends over 14 amino acids. With 6 bases removed from V and 5 bases from J, the gap between germline ends came to 13 bases. The DNA for the CDR3 is TGTGCCAGTAGCATCGGGGGCAGGAATGAAAAACTGTTTTTT. This sequence encodes CASSIGGRNEKLFF.

This clone has just a few counts. V and J are TRBV7-8 and TRBJ2-7; D is unclear. CDR1 SGHVS and CDR2 FQNEAQ come from the germline V gene. The V end lost 0 bases, the J end lost 7 bases, and 10 bases lay between the germline ends. This CDR3 region has 13 residues. The chain's CDR3 is CASSLAYRPEQYF. For the CDR3, the DNA is TGTGCCAGCAGCTTAGCTTACAGACCGGAGCAGTACTTC.

The chain couples TRBV28 to TRBJ1-3, with a tentative D call TRBD1 (5 bases). The germline gives CDR1 MDHEN, CDR2 SYDVKM. Trimming removed 6 bases at V and 7 bases at J, with 16 bases between. CDR3 length equals 14 residues. CDR3 protein: CASRGLRGGNTIYF. Here the CDR3 DNA reads TGTGCCAGCAGGGGTCTGAGGGGCGGGAACACCATATATTTT.

J is TRBJ1-1 and V is TRBV6-4, with a possible D match to TRBD1 (5 bases). V lost 3 bases and J lost 2, with 7 bases in between. Germline V gene data show CDR1 as MRHNA and CDR2 as SNTAGT. CDR3 length: 13 residues. The CDR3 coding sequence is TGTGCCAGCAGTGAACAGGCTAACACTGAAGCTTTCTTT. Translated: CASSEQANTEAFF.

The V gene is TRBV6-5, the J gene TRBJ2-3; TRBD2 aligns across 9 bases. The CDR3 contains 13 residues. With 4 bases clipped from V and 9 bases from J, the junction kept 5 bases outside the gene matches. Germline V CDR1 and CDR2: MNHEY, SVGAGI. The CDR3 coding sequence is TGTGCCAGCAGTTCCGCGGGGGGGCGAACGCAGTATTTT. This translates into CASSSAGGRTQYF.

The J gene is TRBJ2-7, the V gene TRBV11-2, with 13 bases identical to TRBD2. Germline V gene lookup returns CDR1 SGHAT and CDR2 FQNNGV. The CDR3 runs to 15 residues. With 1 base clipped from V and 8 bases from J, the junction kept 5 bases outside the gene matches. The CDR3 DNA is TGTGCCAGCAGCTTAGCCGGGACTAGCGGGGCCAAGCAGTACTTC. It yields the protein CASSLAGTSGAKQYF.

V usage is TRBV7-3 and J usage is TRBJ2-1; 8 bases are shared with TRBD2. The germline V gene encodes CDR1 SGHTA and CDR2 FQGTGA. V was clipped by 4 bases and J by 0 bases; unmatched bases: 2. CDR3 length: 15 amino acids. The CDR3 sequence: CASSSGLASYNEQFF. DNA of the CDR3: TGTGCCAGCAGCTCAGGACTAGCCTCCTACAATGAGCAGTTCTTC.

This clone was counted between two and nine times. The chain joins TRBV19 to TRBJ1-1; the D gene is possibly TRBD1 (5 bases). Germline CDR1 LNHDA, CDR2 SQIVND (reference sequence). The CDR3 is 14 residues long. Trimming stripped 1 base from V and 3 bases from J, with 9 bases between. CDR3 sequence reads: CASSIATAHTEAFF. CDR3 nucleotides: TGTGCCAGTAGTATAGCGACAGCCCACACTGAAGCTTTCTTT.